This passage covers 28 T cell receptor beta chains from one sample sequenced in a study of response to subunit inactivated influenza vaccine. TCRdb ran MiXCR on the RT-PCR reads and lists one entry per CDR3 protein. Counted here are more than 250,000 distinct CDR3 sequences, 21% occurring once; the ten biggest clones make up about 9.4%. Sample: PBMCs from blood, taken 21 months after vaccination. These TCRs come from a man aged 45-69 years who received an inactivated influenza vaccine.

This clonotype appeared a few times. The chain combines TRBV6-1 with TRBJ1-2, with 7 nucleotides matching TRBD1. Germline assignment: CDR1 MNHNS and CDR2 SASEGT. V was clipped by 6 bases and J by 5 bases; unmatched bases: 9. CDR3 length: 14 amino acids. The CDR3 here is CASRTGSHQYGYTF. CDR3 nucleotide sequence: TGTGCCAGCAGGACAGGGAGCCATCAATATGGCTACACCTTC.

At least ten counts were recorded for this clonotype. The chain carries TRBV10-3 and TRBJ1-2; weak D call: TRBD1 (6 bases). Trimming removed 7 bases from V and 2 bases from J, with 17 bases in between. The CDR3 totals 15 residues. The V gene's germline CDR1 is ENHRY and CDR2 SYGVKD. The CDR3 sequence: CAINAGRDINYGYTF. CDR3 nucleotides: TGTGCCATCAACGCGGGCCGGGACATCAACTATGGCTACACCTTC.

V usage is TRBV5-6 and J usage is TRBJ1-1; D is unclear. Looked up from germline, CDR1 is SGHDT and CDR2 is YYEEEE. V lost 2 bases and J lost 0, with 8 bases in between. This CDR3 has 14 amino acids. DNA of the CDR3: TGTGCCAGCAGCTTCCCAAACCTGAACACTGAAGCTTTCTTT. Encoded protein: CASSFPNLNTEAFF. The variable domain in full, completed from reference TRBV5-6 and TRBJ1-1, reads DAGVTQSPTHLIKTRGQQVTLRCSPKSGHDTVSWYQQALGQGPQFIFQYYEEEERQRGNFPDRFSGHQFPNYSSELNVNALLLGDSALYLCASSFPNLNTEAFFGQGTRLTVV.

This clonotype has more than one count but fewer than ten. The chain is built from TRBV12-3 or TRBV12-4 and TRBJ2-2; perhaps TRBD2 as D (6 bases). This CDR3 spans 14 amino acids. Trimming removed 10 bases at V and 0 bases at J, with 12 bases between. CDR3 loop: CANRRGANTGELFF. The CDR3 coding sequence is TGTGCCAACCGGAGGGGTGCGAACACCGGGGAGCTGTTTTTT.

This chain's CDR3 is CASSSGGSFGEQFF. CDR3 coding DNA: TGTGCCAGTAGTAGCGGCGGGAGTTTTGGTGAGCAGTTCTTC. This chain joins TRBV19 and TRBJ2-1; 7 nucleotides agree with TRBD2. The junction had 9 bases not matched to a gene; V was cut back by 4 bases and J by 9 bases. Germline V gives CDR1 LNHDA, CDR2 SQIVND (reference sequence). CDR3 length: 14 amino acids. Looking up the rest from reference TRBV19 and TRBJ2-1 gives the full variable domain: DGGITQSPKYLFRKEGQNVTLSCEQNLNHDAMYWYRQDPGQGLRLIYYSQIVNDFQKGDIAEGYSVSREKKESFPLTVTSAQKNPTAFYLCASSSGGSFGEQFFGPGTRLTVL.

This clonotype was picked up a small number of times. V is TRBV4-2 and J is TRBJ1-2; D is uncertain. V was trimmed by 4 bases and J by 8 bases, leaving 17 bases between them. Germline lookup yields CDR1 LGHNA and CDR2 YNFKEQ. This CDR3 contains 14 residues. DNA for the CDR3: TGTGCCAGCAGCCCGTTGGGCTTGGGAAACGGCTACACCTTC. It encodes CASSPLGLGNGYTF.

This clonotype was counted ten times or more. This chain uses TRBV7-9 with TRBJ1-3, with D unresolved. The CDR3 contains 13 residues. CDR1 and CDR2 from the germline V gene are SEHNR and FQNEAQ (reference sequence). V gave up 5 bases and J gave up 5 bases, with 10 bases separating them. The CDR3 nucleotides are TGTGCCAGCAGCACATCTCACCGAAACACCATATATTTT. Encoded protein: CASSTSHRNTIYF.

The chain combines TRBV5-1 with TRBJ2-3, with D uncertain. CDR1 SGHRS and CDR2 YFSETQ come from the germline V gene. V was clipped by 4 bases and J by 4 bases, with 13 bases between them. This CDR3 has 14 amino acids. CDR3 in amino acids: CASSLGRLADTQYF. CDR3 nucleotides: TGCGCCAGCAGCCTTGGACGGTTGGCAGATACGCAGTATTTT.

This clonotype turned up a few times. V is TRBV3-1 and J is TRBJ1-2; TRBD1 agrees at 7 bases. Unmatched junction bases numbered 18, after V lost 4 bases and J lost 7 bases. The CDR3 has 17 amino acids. Germline-derived CDR1 and CDR2 are LGHDT and YNNKEL (reference sequence). CDR3 sequence reads: CASSPSPRTGSMGGYTF. The CDR3 DNA sequence: TGTGCCAGCAGCCCCTCACCCAGGACAGGCTCTATGGGTGGCTACACCTTC.

The genes are TRBV12-3 or TRBV12-4 and TRBJ2-7, with D perhaps matching TRBD1 or TRBD2 (5 bases each). V was clipped by 3 bases and J by 2 bases, with 14 bases between them. The CDR3 sequence is 15 residues long. The CDR3 protein is CASSFRGEPPYEQYF. CDR3 in DNA: TGTGCCAGCAGTTTTAGGGGAGAACCCCCCTACGAGCAGTACTTC.

This clonotype was counted many times. J is TRBJ2-1 and V is TRBV4-3; possible D gene TRBD2, 5 bases. This CDR3 has 13 residues. Germline V gene sequence: CDR1 LGHNA, CDR2 YSLEER. V was trimmed by 4 bases and J by 9 bases, leaving 13 bases between them. The CDR3 protein is CASSLYPGSEQFF. CDR3 nucleotides: TGCGCCAGCAGCCTCTACCCTGGGAGTGAGCAGTTCTTC.

This clonotype was recorded many times. This sequence joins TRBV20-1 and TRBJ1-5; 7 nucleotides line up with TRBD1. The trim removed 5 bases at V and 1 base at J, leaving 8 bases unmatched. Germline V gives CDR1 DFQATT, CDR2 SNEGSKA (reference sequence). The CDR3 covers 15 residues. CDR3 amino acids: CSARKTGLSNQPQHF. CDR3 nucleotides: TGCAGTGCTCGAAAGACAGGGTTGAGCAATCAGCCCCAGCATTTT.

This clonotype was seen a handful of times. The genes are TRBV7-9 and TRBJ2-7; 8 bases agree with TRBD1. Looked up from germline, CDR1 is SEHNR and CDR2 is FQNEAQ (reference sequence). The CDR3 loop spans 13 amino acids. J lost 12 bases, V lost 1 base, and 8 bases had no gene match. The CDR3 coding sequence is TGTGCCAGCAGCTTAGGCTGGGGGGACAGGTGGTACTTC. This codes for CASSLGWGDRWYF.

This clonotype was picked up one time. One end of the junction fails to match germline, which may point to a read error. The CDR3 DNA is TGTGCCAGTAGCTTAAGGGACAGGGGATTCTACAATGAGCAGTTCTTC. It translates to CASSLRDRGFYNEQFF. V and J are TRBV7-9 and TRBJ2-1; the match to TRBD1 covers 10 bases. CDR1 and CDR2 (germline): SEHNR, FQNEAQ (reference sequence). The CDR3 covers 16 residues.

This clonotype was detected a few times. The rearrangement links TRBV4-1 to TRBJ1-4, with 10 bases aligning to TRBD1. The CDR3 totals 17 residues. Trimming removed 5 bases from V and 5 bases from J; junction bases left unmatched: 11. Germline V lookup: CDR1 MGHRA, CDR2 YSYEKL. CDR3 in DNA: TGCGCCAGCAGCTCCCCGGGACAGGGGACCCCCAATGAAAAACTGTTTTTT. Encoded protein: CASSSPGQGTPNEKLFF.

As DNA, the CDR3 is TGCAGTGCTAGAGAGATAGGAGATACGCAGTATTTT. This sequence encodes CSAREIGDTQYF. This chain joins TRBV20-1 and TRBJ2-3; no definite D call. CDR3 length equals 12 residues. The V gene's germline CDR1 is DFQATT and CDR2 SNEGSKA (reference sequence). The V end was cut by 0 bases, the J end by 5 bases, with 6 bases between.

The rearrangement links TRBV6-1 to TRBJ1-6, with 8 nucleotides matching TRBD1. V was pared by 4 bases and J by 10 bases, with 6 bases of the junction left unmatched. In germline, CDR1 is MNHNS, CDR2 SASEGT. CDR3 size: 14 residues. This chain's CDR3 is CASSATGERSPLHF. The CDR3, as DNA: TGTGCCAGCAGTGCGACAGGGGAGCGATCACCCCTCCACTTT.

The V and J genes are TRBV24-1 and TRBJ2-1, with D unresolved. V lost 3 bases and J lost 7, with 9 bases in between. Per the germline V gene, CDR1 is KGHDR and CDR2 is SFDVKD. The CDR3 covers 13 residues. CDR3 coding DNA: TGTGCCACCAGTGATCAAACTTGGAATGAGCAGTTCTTC. Encoded protein: CATSDQTWNEQFF.

This clonotype has a handful of counts. V usage is TRBV29-1 and J usage is TRBJ2-5, with D possibly being TRBD1 (5 bases). CDR1 and CDR2 (germline): SQVTM, ANQGSEA. This CDR3 spans 12 amino acids. V lost 3 bases and J lost 4, with 9 bases in between. The CDR3 region is CSVDRQGETQYF. The CDR3, as DNA: TGCAGCGTTGATCGGCAGGGAGAGACCCAGTACTTC.

The V and J genes are TRBV5-1 and TRBJ2-3; D is possibly TRBD1 (5 bases). Trimming stripped 0 bases from V and 3 bases from J, with 8 bases between. CDR3 size: 14 residues. In germline, CDR1 is SGHRS, CDR2 YFSETQ. The CDR3 sequence is CASSLEDRTDTQYF. As DNA, the CDR3 is TGCGCCAGCAGCTTGGAAGACAGAACAGATACGCAGTATTTT.

This chain links TRBV19 with TRBJ1-2; D may be TRBD1 (6 bases). CDR1 LNHDA and CDR2 SQIVND come from the germline V gene (reference sequence). CDR3 length equals 13 residues. The ends were cut back, 3 bases at V and 9 bases at J, with 14 bases in the middle. The CDR3 coding sequence is TGTGCCAGTAGTATGGATCAGGGGATGAGCTACACCTTC. Amino acid sequence: CASSMDQGMSYTF.

The table lists this clonotype with many counts. The V and J genes are TRBV20-1 and TRBJ1-5; weak D call: TRBD1 (5 bases). In germline, CDR1 is DFQATT, CDR2 SNEGSKA (reference sequence). The V gene lost 3 bases and the J gene lost 7 bases, with 19 bases spanning the gap. The CDR3 runs to 15 residues. This CDR3 is CSARVGAALRQPQHF. The CDR3 bases are TGCAGTGCTAGGGTAGGGGCAGCCCTAAGGCAGCCCCAGCATTTT.

The V call is TRBV12-3 or TRBV12-4, the J call TRBJ2-7, with a tentative D call TRBD2 (6 bases). Trimming took off 5 bases at V and 3 bases at J, with 11 bases between the two ends. The CDR3 extends over 13 amino acids. The CDR3 protein is CASSGGAIYEQYF. CDR3 nucleotides: TGTGCCAGCAGTGGAGGGGCTATCTACGAGCAGTACTTC.

The CDR3 DNA reads as TGTGCCACCCGGTACAGCACAGATACGCAGTATTTT. Translated, it gives CATRYSTDTQYF. V gene TRBV15 combines with J gene TRBJ2-3; D call uncertain. This CDR3 has 12 residues. The V gene lost 8 bases and the J gene lost 0 bases, with 6 bases spanning the gap. The V gene's germline CDR1 is LNHNV and CDR2 YYDKDF (reference sequence).

This clonotype has only a few counts. V is TRBV20-1 and J is TRBJ2-7; the match to TRBD1 covers 7 bases. The germline V gene encodes CDR1 DFQATT and CDR2 SNEGSKA (reference sequence). The CDR3 is made up of 14 amino acids. The ends lost 5 bases at V and 0 bases at J; junction bases unmatched: 7. CDR3 protein: CSALDRWNSYEQYF. CDR3 in DNA: TGCAGTGCTCTGGACAGGTGGAACTCCTACGAGCAGTACTTC.

The V gene is TRBV21-1, the J gene TRBJ2-1. TRBV21-1 is a pseudogene locus. The CDR3 has 11 amino acids. The CDR3 DNA follows: TGTGCCAGCACGAAGCGCTATGAGCAGTTCTTC. Translating gives CASTKRYEQFF.

The rearrangement links TRBV6-1 to TRBJ2-3; D is uncertain. Germline CDR1 MNHNS, CDR2 SASEGT. The CDR3 totals 14 residues. Deletions cut 6 bases from V and 0 bases from J, with 10 bases between. CDR3 sequence (DNA): TGTGCCAGCAGACTCTGGGATAGCACAGATACGCAGTATTTT. Amino acid sequence: CASRLWDSTDTQYF.

The V call is TRBV7-4, the J call TRBJ2-3; unclear D gene. The ends were cut back, 6 bases at V and 1 base at J, with 8 bases in the middle. The CDR3 is 13 residues long. Germline CDR1 is SGHVT and CDR2 is SQSDAQ. The CDR3 coding sequence is TGTGCCAGCAGGATAACTCGCACAGATACGCAGTATTTT. It is translated as CASRITRTDTQYF.